Following are 8 T cell receptor beta chains from one sample sequenced in a study of blood T cell repertoires in COVID-19. Method: immunoSEQ multiplex PCR; TCRdb's copy keeps in-frame clones and lacks some. The repertoire holds under 300,000 clones, approximately 82% seen once, with about 1.5% in the top ten. The sequenced sample was peripheral blood. The receptor set was obtained from a woman aged 40-49 years who had recovered from COVID-19.

J is TRBJ2-2 and V is TRBV3-1 (or the pseudogene TRBV3-2), with D perhaps TRBD1 (5 bases). The V and J ends lost 0 bases and 7 bases respectively, with 9 bases between them. Germline V lookup: CDR1 LGHDT, CDR2 YNNKEL (reference sequence). The CDR3 is 14 residues long. The DNA for the CDR3 is TGTGCCAGCAGCCAAGACACAGGTAGCGGGGAGCTGTTTTTT. Protein: CASSQDTGSGELFF.

This clone was picked up a small number of times. The chain couples TRBV7-2 to TRBJ1-3, with D unresolved. V was clipped by 2 bases and J by 4 bases, with 12 bases between them. Germline V gene lookup returns CDR1 SGHTA and CDR2 FQGNSA. This CDR3 is 15 amino acids long. The CDR3 nucleotides read TGTGCCAGCAGCTTAACGAGGGTCGGGGGAAACACCATATATTTT. The encoded protein is CASSLTRVGGNTIYF.

This chain connects TRBV7-9 to TRBJ2-2; 13 bases align to TRBD2. Germline trimming cut 5 bases from V and 6 bases from J; bases unmatched to any gene: 6. CDR3 length: 16 amino acids. Germline CDR1 SEHNR, CDR2 FQNEAQ (reference sequence). The CDR3 spells CASSPPGLAGSGELFF. The CDR3 bases are TGTGCCAGCAGCCCCCCGGGACTAGCGGGGTCCGGGGAGCTGTTTTTT. The whole variable domain, filled in from reference TRBV7-9 and TRBJ2-2, reads DTGVSQNPRHKITKRGQNVTFRCDPISEHNRLYWYRQTLGQGPEFLTYFQNEAQLEKSRLLSDRFSAERPKGSFSTLEIQRTEQGDSAMYLCASSPPGLAGSGELFFGEGSRLTVL.

The genes are TRBV7-2 and TRBJ2-5; the D gene is possibly TRBD2 (6 bases). Germline lookup yields CDR1 SGHTA and CDR2 FQGNSA. The CDR3 totals 15 residues. V lost 5 bases, J lost 1 base, and 14 bases lay in between. This chain's CDR3 is CASSQNAGGQETQYF. CDR3 coding DNA: TGTGCCAGCAGCCAAAACGCCGGGGGCCAAGAGACCCAGTACTTC.

This chain joins TRBV3-1 (or the pseudogene TRBV3-2) and TRBJ1-1; tentative D call: TRBD1 (5 bases). CDR3 length: 14 amino acids. Germline CDR1 LGHDT, CDR2 YNNKEL (reference sequence). Trimming cost V 4 bases and J 1 base, with 10 bases left between them. CDR3 amino acids: CASSPRGGNTEAFF. CDR3 in DNA: TGTGCCAGCAGCCCCCGGGGGGGGAACACTGAAGCTTTCTTT.

This chain uses TRBV24-1 with TRBJ2-6; TRBD1 matches at 9 bases. The CDR3 runs 17 residues. With 4 bases clipped from V and 1 base from J, the junction kept 4 bases outside the gene matches. CDR1 is KGHDR and CDR2 is SFDVKD in the germline V gene. The CDR3 bases are TGTGCCACCAGTGACCGACAGGGGGGGTCTGGGGCCAACGTCCTGACTTTC. Residues: CATSDRQGGSGANVLTF.

The CDR3 bases are TGTGCCATCAGTCAGGACAGGGAGGGCACAGATACGCAGTATTTT. It is translated as CAISQDREGTDTQYF. V is TRBV10-3 and J is TRBJ2-3; 8 bases agree with TRBD1. CDR3 length: 15 amino acids. Germline V gene data show CDR1 as ENHRY and CDR2 as SYGVKD. V lost 5 bases and J lost 1; bases outside the gene matches: 5.

The chain combines TRBV4-3 with TRBJ2-3; possible D gene TRBD1, 5 bases. The CDR3 contains 15 residues. Trimming took 0 bases from V and 6 from J, leaving 13 bases between them. From germline, CDR1 is LGHNA and CDR2 YSLEER. The CDR3 loop is CASSQDEGVEDTQYF. DNA for the CDR3: TGCGCCAGCAGCCAAGATGAAGGGGTAGAGGATACGCAGTATTTT.